This TCR beta chain is from a study of shared clonotypes between healthy human individuals. Details on this clone: This CDR3 is also generated by other DNA sequences in the sample.

Trimming pared 3 bases from V and 7 bases from J, leaving 7 bases between. This CDR3 has 12 residues. Germline V gene lookup returns CDR1 KGHSH and CDR2 LQKENI. Genomic DNA per cell subset filled all wells of several immunoSEQ plates. Sequencing used immunoSEQ multiplex PCR; TCRdb keeps in-frame clones, though not all of them. The sample carries about 340,000 clones, more than 60% recorded once. The chain uses TRBV18 and TRBJ2-1; D is unclear. This TCR was recovered from a young man in good health. What was sequenced was memory CD4+ T cells sorted from blood. Sample subset: CD45RA-negative fraction. The CDR3 loop reads CASSPLGNEQFF. The CDR3 DNA is TGTGCCAGCTCACCCCTTGGGAATGAGCAGTTCTTC.